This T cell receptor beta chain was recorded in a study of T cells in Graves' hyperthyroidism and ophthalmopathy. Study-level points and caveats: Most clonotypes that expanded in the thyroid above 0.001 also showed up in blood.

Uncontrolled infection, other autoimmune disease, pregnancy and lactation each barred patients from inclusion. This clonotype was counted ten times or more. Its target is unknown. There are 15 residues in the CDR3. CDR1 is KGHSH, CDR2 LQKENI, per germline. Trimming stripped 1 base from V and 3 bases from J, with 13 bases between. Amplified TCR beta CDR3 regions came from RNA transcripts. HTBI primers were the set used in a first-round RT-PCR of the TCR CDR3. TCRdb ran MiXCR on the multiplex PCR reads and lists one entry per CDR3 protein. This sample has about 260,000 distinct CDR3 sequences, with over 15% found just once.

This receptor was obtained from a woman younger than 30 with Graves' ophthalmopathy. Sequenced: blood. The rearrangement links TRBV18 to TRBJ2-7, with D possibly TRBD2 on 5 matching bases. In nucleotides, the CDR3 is TGTGCCAGCTCACCACAAGGACTGTCTGGCTACGAGCAGTACTTC. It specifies CASSPQGLSGYEQYF.